This T cell receptor beta chain was recovered during a study of blood T cell repertoires in COVID-19. Study summary: Material from acute and convalescent COVID-19 was sourced from the United States, Italy and Spain. Sample material is recorded as cDNA or gDNA derived from T cells, B-cell-depleted T cells, or PBMCs.

Germline V lookup: CDR1 SGHRS, CDR2 YFSETQ. After removal of 5 bases from V and 6 bases from J, the junction contained 9 bases not matched to a gene. This CDR3 comprises 14 residues. Profiling relied on immunoSEQ multiplex PCR, and the TCRdb table lists in-frame clones only, not all of them. The data show roughly 100,000 clones, roughly nine tenths seen once. What was sequenced was peripheral blood. The chain couples TRBV5-1 to TRBJ2-7; the match to TRBD2 covers 9 bases. The receptor's source is a human donor in a cohort sampled during active COVID-19. CDR3 amino acids: CASRAGGMLGEQYF. In DNA form, the CDR3 reads TGCGCCAGCAGGGCGGGGGGGATGCTGGGCGAGCAGTACTTC.